A single sample is the source of the 2 T cell receptor beta chains below, sequenced in a study of shared clonotypes between healthy human individuals. The method was immunoSEQ multiplex PCR; TCRdb's version includes in-frame clones alone and lacks a portion of them. The sample lists 550,000 to 800,000 clones, roughly 88% seen once, with around a third in the top ten. The sequencing sample was made of memory CD8+ T cells from PBMCs. Subset in this sample: CD45RO+ cells pooled with CCR7-negative TemRA cells. All receptors come from a man younger than 30 in good health. Some clones in this sample may be carry-over from other donors' samples.

V is TRBV6-5 and J is TRBJ1-1, with D unclear. This CDR3 region has 14 residues. V was trimmed by 2 bases and J by 5 bases, leaving 12 bases between them. Germline CDR1 is MNHEY and CDR2 is SVGAGI. Written as DNA, the CDR3 is TGTGCCAGCAGTTACAAGGGTGGGAATACTGAAGCTTTCTTT. Translation gives CASSYKGGNTEAFF.

The V and J genes are TRBV4-1 and TRBJ2-7; 9 nucleotides align to TRBD1. This CDR3 is built from 17 residues. Per germline, CDR1 MGHRA and CDR2 YSYEKL. With 0 bases clipped from V and 2 bases from J, the junction kept 8 bases outside the gene matches. The CDR3: CASSQDNAGTGTYEQYF. In nucleotides, the CDR3 is TGCGCCAGCAGCCAAGATAATGCCGGGACAGGGACCTACGAGCAGTACTTC.